The 3 T cell receptor beta chains below all came from one sample that was sequenced in a study of T cell changes during pregnancy in multiple sclerosis. The method was immunoSEQ multiplex PCR; TCRdb's version includes in-frame clones alone and lacks a portion of them. This sample carries some 45,000 clones, approximately 95% of them seen once, and the ten largest clones take under 7%. The sample here was CD8+ T cells from peripheral blood mononuclear cells, taken in the first trimester of pregnancy. The receptors here all came from a female donor with multiple sclerosis, enrolled in a pregnancy study.

The chain joins TRBV5-4 to TRBJ1-2; no definite D call. This CDR3 is built from 14 residues. Between the trimmed V and J ends, which lost 2 bases and 5 bases, there was a span of 13 bases. The germline gives CDR1 SGHNT, CDR2 YYREEE (reference sequence). Here the CDR3 reads CASSFRGSGYGYTF. CDR3 coding DNA: TGTGCCAGCAGCTTTCGGGGTTCGGGGTATGGCTACACCTTC.

The chain employs TRBV7-8 and TRBJ2-7; TRBD1 agrees at 8 bases. V was pared by 2 bases and J by 3 bases, with 0 bases of the junction left unmatched. Per the germline V gene, CDR1 is SGHVS and CDR2 is FQNEAQ. The CDR3 runs 13 residues. CDR3 nucleotides: TGTGCCAGCAGCTTAACAGGGGGCTACGAGCAGTACTTC. Translated, it gives CASSLTGGYEQYF. Using reference TRBV7-8 and TRBJ2-7 for the parts outside the CDR3, the full variable domain is GAGVSQSPRYKVAKRGQDVALRCDPISGHVSLFWYQQALGQGPEFLTYFQNEAQLDKSGLPSDRFFAERPEGSVSTLKIQRTQQEDSAVYLCASSLTGGYEQYFGPGTRLTVT.

This chain links TRBV10-2 with TRBJ2-7, with D possibly TRBD1 on 6 matching bases. The CDR3 covers 15 residues. Germline V gene lookup returns CDR1 WSHSY and CDR2 SAAADI. V lost 3 bases and J 3 bases, leaving 15 bases between the germline ends. The CDR3 reads CASSDLRQVFYEQYF. Here the CDR3 DNA reads TGCGCCAGCAGTGACTTGAGACAGGTTTTCTACGAGCAGTACTTC.